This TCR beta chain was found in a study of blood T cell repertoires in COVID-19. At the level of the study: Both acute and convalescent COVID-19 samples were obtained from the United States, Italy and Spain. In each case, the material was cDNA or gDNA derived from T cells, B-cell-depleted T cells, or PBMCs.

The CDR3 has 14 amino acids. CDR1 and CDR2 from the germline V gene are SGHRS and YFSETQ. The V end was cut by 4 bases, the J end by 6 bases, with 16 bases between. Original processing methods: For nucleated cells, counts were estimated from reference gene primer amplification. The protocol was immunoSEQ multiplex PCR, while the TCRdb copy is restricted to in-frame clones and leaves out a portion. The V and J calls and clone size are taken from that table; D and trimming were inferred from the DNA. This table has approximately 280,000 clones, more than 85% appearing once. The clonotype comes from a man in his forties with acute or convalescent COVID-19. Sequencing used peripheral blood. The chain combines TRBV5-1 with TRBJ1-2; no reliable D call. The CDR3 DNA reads TGCGCCAGCAGCGCCATGGGCGGGAGGGATGGCTACACCTTC. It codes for CASSAMGGRDGYTF.